The sequence of this T cell receptor (beta chain) was determined in a study of T cells in Graves' hyperthyroidism and ophthalmopathy (dated by TCRdb to the late 2010s). Regarding the research as a whole: Peripheral blood was sampled at the time of initial diagnosis, prior to any treatment. To identify TCR V-J signatures that set the groups apart, the researchers used a discovery cohort of about a hundred patients, made up of fewer than 50 with Graves' ophthalmopathy and around 58 with stable Graves' hyperthyroidism. Prospective prediction of ophthalmopathy was tested in an independent validation cohort consisting of some 18 hyperthyroidism patients and over 15 patients who later progressed to ophthalmopathy. For training and testing, the 100 or so patients in the discovery cohort were randomly divided in a 7:3 ratio. In addition, the study compared T-cell repertoires in thyroid tissue and in blood from roughly six Graves' hyperthyroidism patients. After blood sampling, hyperthyroidism patients were treated with methimazole at a starting dose of 30 mg daily, and ophthalmopathy patients were treated with high-dose intravenous methylprednisolone. The paper describes TCR Vbeta CDR3 sequencing of 140 or so peripheral blood samples, made up of 40 to 45 ophthalmopathy patients, some 80 hyperthyroidism patients and 17 progressor patients. On the study overall, not on this receptor specifically: Most expanded thyroid clonotypes (frequency above 0.001) were also detected in blood, suggesting blood repertoires may reflect thyroid immune responses. Sample size was not statistically predetermined, and investigators were not blinded to group allocation. In validation, the model predicted progression to ophthalmopathy a median of about 6.8 months before onset, with around 70% sensitivity and roughly 79% specificity. Ophthalmopathy was separated from stable hyperthyroidism by a 13 V-J signature model, with approximately 85% sensitivity and approximately 81% specificity obtained in cross-validation and 80%/75% obtained in testing.

This clonotype was found many times. Its recognized antigen is unknown. No quality values exist for individual bases; no much larger clone is one base distant. Moderately to severely active disease, a Clinical Activity Score of at least 3, a NOSPECS grade of at least 4, and a duration under 3 months were present in ophthalmopathy patients. Exclusion was applied to patients with uncontrolled infections, other autoimmune diseases, pregnancy or lactation. Diagnoses relied on clinical symptoms, serum thyroxine and TRAb, thyroid ultrasound and orbital computed tomography. PBMCs were isolated from 10 ml of fresh peripheral blood by Ficoll-Paque density gradient centrifugation. Total RNA was extracted with Trizol reagent, and quality was checked on an Agilent 2100 Bioanalyzer. CDR3 length: 14 amino acids, cysteine to phenylalanine. CDR3 DNA is the only sequence kept; it has 42 bases, read in frame from the first base. Trimming removed 6 bases from V and 6 bases from J; the gene matches leave 7 bases unexplained. The germline V gene encodes CDR1 MDHEN and CDR2 SYDVKM.

The TCR beta CDR3 regions were amplified from RNA transcripts. The first round of RT-PCR for the TCR CDR3 was performed with the HTBI primer set and the Qiagen OneStep RT-PCR kit. The libraries were constructed in a second round of multiplex PCR and then size-selected and purified. Paired-end sequencing of the libraries was performed with 100 bp reads on an Illumina HiSeq2000. In the authors' own workflow: Raw data were processed with SOAPnuke, discarding reads with adapters, uncalled bases, mean Phred below 15, or no exact constant-primer or identifier match. COPE v1.2.5 was used to merge the high-quality paired reads, and each unique nucleotide sequence was defined as a clonotype. Clonotypes were aligned to IMGT TRBV, TRBD and TRBJ reference segments using MiTCR v1.1. The analysis was restricted to V-J combinations with a frequency above 0.0001, which together covered about 99% of the repertoires. The TCS score was defined as F50 (clonal expansion) divided by E x V (chaos), with BLOSUM62-based TCRdist calculated between CDR3 peptides within each V-J. Welch's t-statistics and random forest reduced around 550 V-J features to 10 to 15, which were used in a naive Bayes classifier (R e1071). TCRdb's own reprocessing of the public reads used fastp at Q25 and MiXCR and kept productive beta chains. Each CDR3 protein appears once, grouped with its most common genes and DNA. TCRdb's processing, not the authors' own work, is the source of the V and J calls. This sample has 490,000 or so distinct CDR3 sequences in its table, and under 25% of those were observed once. The ten largest account for 45% to 55% of the sample.

Recombination connected TRBV28 to TRBJ2-2, with 7 junctional bases fitting TRBD1. The clonotype originates from a woman in her 70s with Graves' ophthalmopathy. The sample comprised blood. The CDR3 in this case is CASREQGLPGELFF. The bases read TGTGCCAGCAGAGAACAGGGGTTACCCGGGGAGCTGTTTTTT.